Below, 6 T cell receptor beta chains from the same sample are listed, as sequenced in a study of blood T cells in healthy people across ages. With a J-beta primer mix and a sample-barcoded 5' primer, a second PCR ran 7 to 11 cycles. In TCRdb, the 5' RACE reads were re-called with MiXCR into one record per CDR3 protein. The sample lists about 1,500,000 distinct CDR3 sequences, approximately 30% seen once, with roughly 8.2% in the top ten. The source material was blood. All receptors derive from a woman in her twenties or thirties in good health.

The rearrangement joins TRBV5-1 to TRBJ2-1; 15 bases line up with TRBD2. Germline CDR1 is SGHRS and CDR2 is YFSETQ. Trimming removed 3 bases from V and 6 bases from J; junction bases left unmatched: 10. This CDR3 comprises 18 residues. The CDR3 region has the DNA TGCGCCAGCAGCTCTCTCGGGACTAGCGGGGGGCTTATCAATGAGCAGTTCTTC. This codes for CASSSLGTSGGLINEQFF.

The chain is built from TRBV18 and TRBJ2-5; 7 bases fit TRBD2. The V gene's germline CDR1 is KGHSH and CDR2 LQKENI. This CDR3 has 15 amino acids. The junction had 6 bases not matched to a gene; V was cut back by 0 bases and J by 5 bases. The CDR3 bases are TGTGCCAGCTCACCACCTGCGGGAGAAGGGGAGACCCAGTACTTC. Amino acid sequence: CASSPPAGEGETQYF.

This clonotype was picked up a small number of times. This chain uses TRBV7-2 with TRBJ2-7; 12 bases line up with TRBD1. The V segment lost 1 base and the J segment 5 bases; nucleotides outside the gene matches: 6. CDR3 length: 16 residues. CDR1 SGHTA and CDR2 FQGNSA come from the germline V gene. The CDR3 region has the DNA TGTGCCAGCAGCTTAGTGTGGGGGACAGGGGGCAACGAGCAGTACTTC. This gives the protein CASSLVWGTGGNEQYF.

The chain carries TRBV20-1 and TRBJ2-3, with TRBD2 identical over 7 bases. The CDR3 spans 14 residues. Germline CDR1 reads DFQATT; CDR2 reads SNEGSKA (reference sequence). The ends lost 0 bases at V and 7 bases at J; junction bases unmatched: 7. CDR3 region: CSARDLSGVYTQYF. CDR3 nucleotide sequence: TGCAGTGCTAGAGATCTGAGCGGGGTTTATACGCAGTATTTT.

The rearrangement links TRBV28 to TRBJ2-3; D may be TRBD1 (5 bases). CDR1 and CDR2 (germline): MDHEN, SYDVKM. This CDR3 has 18 residues. V lost 5 bases to trimming and J lost 4 bases, with 25 bases between them. The CDR3 DNA is TGTGCCAGCAGTCCACCCGGCAGGGTATTGGATCGCGCAGATACGCAGTATTTT. Protein: CASSPPGRVLDRADTQYF.

V is TRBV4-1 and J is TRBJ2-2; no clear D. The CDR3 spans 15 residues. V was clipped by 3 bases and J by 7 bases, with 15 bases between them. Per the germline V gene, CDR1 is MGHRA and CDR2 is YSYEKL. CDR3 in DNA: TGCGCCAGCAGCCAGGCACAAGCTTCTGGCGGGGAGCTGTTTTTT. Its translation: CASSQAQASGGELFF.